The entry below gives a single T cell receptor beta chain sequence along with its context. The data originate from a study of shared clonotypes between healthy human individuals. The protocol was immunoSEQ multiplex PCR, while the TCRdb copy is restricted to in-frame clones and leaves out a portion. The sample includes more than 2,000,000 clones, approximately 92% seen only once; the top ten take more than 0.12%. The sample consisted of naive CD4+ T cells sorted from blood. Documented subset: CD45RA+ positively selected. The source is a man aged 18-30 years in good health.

CDR3 DNA sequence: TGTGCCAGCAGCCGGACGCCGACGGGCAACACTGAAGCTTTCTTT. Its protein is CASSRTPTGNTEAFF. The chain is built from TRBV14 and TRBJ1-1; no firm D call. The CDR3 spans 15 residues. V shed 4 bases and J shed 2 bases, with 14 bases lying between them. Germline V gene sequence: CDR1 SGHDN, CDR2 FVKESK.